This T cell receptor beta chain was sequenced in a study of response to subunit inactivated influenza vaccine. The CDR3 length is 13 residues. The V and J ends lost 8 bases and 4 bases respectively, with 15 bases between them. Per germline, CDR1 DFQATT and CDR2 SNEGSKA (reference sequence). This clonotype was detected a few times. TCRdb independently ran MiXCR on the RT-PCR reads; one entry per CDR3 protein. The table lists fewer than 250,000 distinct CDR3 sequences, around an eighth of them singletons. The sequenced sample was CD8+ T cells sorted from PBMCs, obtained 4 to 6 days after vaccination. The source is a man over 45 who received an inactivated influenza vaccine. The V and J genes are TRBV20-1 and TRBJ1-5, with D possibly being TRBD1 (5 bases). The CDR3 region has the DNA TGCAGTACTAACGGGCGGGGGAATCAGCCCCAGCATTTT. This encodes CSTNGRGNQPQHF.